These 29 T cell receptor beta chains were sequenced from one sample in a study of CD8+ T cells in alopecia areata (dated by TCRdb to 2016 to 2019). Reading the label with the study, this specimen's treatment or condition is: oral pan-JAK inhibitor, 5-10 mg twice daily. Receptor amplification or capture employed the immunoSEQ multiplex PCR assay. RNA was extracted from all samples and reverse transcribed into cDNA, which served as template for TCR sequencing. Not all clones reach the TCRdb copy of this immuneACCESS table, which keeps in-frame sequences only. Checked studies attribute under half of the gap to unresolved V genes and leave the rest unexplained. This sample gives some 210,000 clones in total; 66% of them show up just once. The ten largest clones represent around 1.3% of the sample. This specimen consisted of CD4+ T cells sorted from blood, obtained at roughly week 45, from a patient treated with tofacitinib. All receptors derive from a human donor with alopecia areata.

The chain employs TRBV2 and TRBJ1-2; tentatively, D is TRBD1 (6 bases). V dropped 10 bases and J dropped 3 bases, with 9 bases sitting between them. CDR1 and CDR2 from the germline V gene are SNHLY and FYNNEI. The CDR3 sequence is 11 residues long. CDR3 protein: CATAGDYGYTF. In DNA form, the CDR3 reads TGTGCCACTGCAGGGGACTATGGCTACACCTTC.

The V and J genes are TRBV4-3 and TRBJ1-6; the match to TRBD1 covers 9 bases. The CDR3 loop spans 18 amino acids. CDR1 is LGHNA, CDR2 YSLEER, per germline. Trimming took 1 base from V and 9 from J; bases not matched to a gene: 13. CDR3 amino acids: CASSQGGGTGGFSSPLHF. The CDR3 DNA sequence: TGCGCCAGCAGCCAAGGTGGCGGAACAGGGGGCTTCAGTTCACCCCTCCACTTT.

V is TRBV7-2 and J is TRBJ1-1; no definite D call. Germline V gene data show CDR1 as SGHTA and CDR2 as FQGNSA. The CDR3 sequence is 12 residues long. V shed 2 bases and J shed 10 bases, with 11 bases lying between them. The CDR3 DNA sequence: TGTGCCAGCAGCTTACGAGGCACGGGAGCTTTCTTT. Encoded protein: CASSLRGTGAFF.

The gene calls are TRBV14 and TRBJ2-1; D not certain. Germline lookup yields CDR1 SGHDN and CDR2 FVKESK. The CDR3 totals 13 residues. V was pared by 0 bases and J by 10 bases, with 10 bases between. CDR3 nucleotide sequence: TGTGCCAGCAGCCAAGATTGGGTGCAGGAGCAGTTCTTC. This encodes CASSQDWVQEQFF.

V usage is TRBV18 and J usage is TRBJ2-1, with D possibly matching TRBD2 (7 bases). The CDR3 is 15 amino acids. Germline CDR1 and CDR2: KGHSH and LQKENI. V was cut by 0 bases and J by 7 bases, with 13 bases left in between. In DNA, the CDR3 is TGTGCCAGCTCACCACCGACGGGGGGCCAAAATGAGCAGTTCTTC. As protein: CASSPPTGGQNEQFF. The variable domain in full, with the rest retrieved from reference TRBV18 and TRBJ2-1, is NAGVMQNPRHLVRRRGQEARLRCSPMKGHSHVYWYRQLPEEGLKFMVYLQKENIIDESGMPKERFSAEFPKEGPSILRIQQVVRGDSAAYFCASSPPTGGQNEQFFGPGTRLTVL.

This chain joins TRBV5-6 and TRBJ1-1; no clear D. Germline assignment: CDR1 SGHDT and CDR2 YYEEEE. The CDR3 spans 13 residues. The ends were cut back, 0 bases at V and 5 bases at J, with 8 bases in the middle. CDR3 protein: CASSLGRRTEAFF. Here the CDR3 DNA reads TGTGCCAGCAGCTTGGGCAGAAGGACTGAAGCTTTCTTT.

V gene TRBV5-6 combines with J gene TRBJ1-5; D is unresolved. This CDR3 spans 13 amino acids. V shed 4 bases and J shed 3 bases, with 8 bases lying between them. Germline CDR1 SGHDT, CDR2 YYEEEE. CDR3 in DNA: TGTGCCAGCAGCGAAGGATACAATCAGCCCCAGCATTTT. This gives the protein CASSEGYNQPQHF. Full variable domain (outside the CDR3, taken from reference TRBV5-6 and TRBJ1-5): DAGVTQSPTHLIKTRGQQVTLRCSPKSGHDTVSWYQQALGQGPQFIFQYYEEEERQRGNFPDRFSGHQFPNYSSELNVNALLLGDSALYLCASSEGYNQPQHFGDGTRLSIL.

The V gene is TRBV29-1, the J gene TRBJ1-2, with D possibly being TRBD1 (5 bases). From germline, CDR1 is SQVTM and CDR2 ANQGSEA. V lost 4 bases to trimming and J lost 0 bases, with 12 bases between them. The CDR3 covers 14 residues. The CDR3: CSVAIGGSNYGYTF. CDR3 sequence (DNA): TGCAGCGTTGCTATTGGGGGTTCTAACTATGGCTACACCTTC.

The V and J genes are TRBV2 and TRBJ2-2; D perhaps matches TRBD1 (6 bases). Trimming took off 6 bases at V and 4 bases at J, with 18 bases between the two ends. Per the germline V gene, CDR1 is SNHLY and CDR2 is FYNNEI. The length of the CDR3 is 16 residues. This CDR3 reads CASRPRSQGSTGELFF. DNA of the CDR3: TGTGCCAGCAGGCCCCGATCCCAGGGGTCCACCGGGGAGCTGTTTTTT.

Of note for this clone: Other nucleotide sequences from this sample produce the same CDR3. The CDR3 DNA sequence: TGCGCCAGCAGCTTGGTCGGGGGGTACGGAGAGACCCAGTACTTC. Translation gives CASSLVGGYGETQYF. The chain recombines TRBV5-1 with TRBJ2-5, with 7 bases matching TRBD2. The CDR3 totals 15 residues. The germline V gene encodes CDR1 SGHRS and CDR2 YFSETQ. With 0 bases clipped from V and 4 bases from J, the junction kept 6 bases outside the gene matches.

The rearrangement links TRBV19 to TRBJ2-3; D unresolved. Deletions cut 1 base from V and 1 base from J, with 3 bases between. The CDR3 runs to 13 residues. Germline CDR1 reads LNHDA; CDR2 reads SQIVND (reference sequence). Written as DNA, the CDR3 is TGTGCCAGTAGTATAGGGGGCACAGATACGCAGTATTTT. It yields the protein CASSIGGTDTQYF.

This chain connects TRBV30 to TRBJ1-2; perhaps TRBD1 as D (5 bases). Trimming shortened V by 4 bases and J by 6 bases, and 12 bases separated the two germline ends. The CDR3 is 12 amino acids. Germline assignment: CDR1 GTSNPN and CDR2 SVGIG (reference sequence). The chain's CDR3 is CAWTGNTNGYTF. The DNA of the CDR3 is TGTGCCTGGACAGGGAATACTAATGGCTACACCTTC.

V usage is TRBV7-2 and J usage is TRBJ2-3; 7 bases align to TRBD2. The CDR3 has 17 amino acids. The ends lost 5 bases at V and 0 bases at J; junction bases unmatched: 11. Germline V gene data show CDR1 as SGHTA and CDR2 as FQGNSA. CDR3 in DNA: TGTGCCAGCAGCGTAACTAGCGTCCGTACTAGCACAGATACGCAGTATTTT. Protein sequence: CASSVTSVRTSTDTQYF.

This chain joins TRBV13 and TRBJ1-5, with D tentatively TRBD1 (5 bases). The CDR3 is 14 residues long. Germline V gene sequence: CDR1 PRHDT, CDR2 FYEKMQ (reference sequence). The V gene lost 3 bases and the J gene lost 5 bases, with 11 bases spanning the gap. For the CDR3, the DNA is TGTGCCAGCAGCTTTGGGGGTGAGGATCAGCCCCAGCATTTT. This codes for CASSFGGEDQPQHF. Looking up the rest from reference TRBV13 and TRBJ1-5 gives the full variable domain: AAGVIQSPRHLIKEKRETATLKCYPIPRHDTVYWYQQGPGQDPQFLISFYEKMQSDKGSIPDRFSAQQFSDYHSELNMSSLELGDSALYFCASSFGGEDQPQHFGDGTRLSIL.

The chain employs TRBV28 and TRBJ1-5; D unresolved. The germline V and J ends were trimmed by 7 bases and 3 bases, with 13 bases remaining between them. Germline values: CDR1 MDHEN, CDR2 SYDVKM. The CDR3 covers 14 residues. The CDR3 reads CASIEGPPNQPQHF. The CDR3 DNA reads TGTGCCAGCATAGAAGGGCCCCCCAATCAGCCCCAGCATTTT.

This rearrangement joins TRBV6-1 to TRBJ2-4; 10 nucleotides line up with TRBD1. V lost 0 bases to trimming and J lost 9 bases; unmatched junction nucleotides: 11. This CDR3 comprises 17 residues. In germline, CDR1 is MNHNS, CDR2 SASEGT. Here the CDR3 DNA reads TGTGCCAGCAGTGAAGCGCTGGGGACAGGGGAATTCGCCATTCAGTACTTC. It translates to CASSEALGTGEFAIQYF.

The chain carries TRBV29-1 and TRBJ1-2; D gene unclear. Germline-derived CDR1 and CDR2 are SQVTM and ANQGSEA. V lost 5 bases to trimming and J lost 0 bases, with 16 bases between them. This CDR3 contains 15 residues. CDR3 amino acids: CSVSGSHSSNYGYTF. The CDR3 DNA sequence: TGCAGCGTTAGTGGGAGCCACTCTTCTAACTATGGCTACACCTTC.

The V and J genes are TRBV29-1 and TRBJ1-1; 11 bases match TRBD1. V was pared by 6 bases and J by 5 bases, with 8 bases of the junction left unmatched. CDR3 length: 14 amino acids. The germline gives CDR1 SQVTM, CDR2 ANQGSEA. The CDR3 DNA reads as TGCAGCGTGGCCTGGACAGGGGGCCGGACTGAAGCTTTCTTT. Its translation: CSVAWTGGRTEAFF.

This clone has only a few counts. The CDR3 loop is CSVGQTAVTDTQYF. The CDR3 DNA reads as TGCAGCGTTGGCCAGACTGCGGTCACAGATACGCAGTATTTT. J is TRBJ2-3 and V is TRBV29-1, with D uncertain. This CDR3 comprises 14 residues. Germline V gene lookup returns CDR1 SQVTM and CDR2 ANQGSEA. V lost 4 bases, J lost 2 bases, and 13 bases lay in between.

V is TRBV5-1 and J is TRBJ1-5; no clear D. Germline V gene sequence: CDR1 SGHRS, CDR2 YFSETQ. The CDR3 is 20 residues long. V lost 0 bases and J 5 bases, leaving 27 bases between the germline ends. DNA of the CDR3: TGCGCCAGCAGCTTGGGGATGGAGGGCGGGCGGAAGAAAATCGATCAGCCCCAGCATTTT. Protein: CASSLGMEGGRKKIDQPQHF.

V and J are TRBV6-1 and TRBJ2-7; unclear D gene. CDR3 size: 13 residues. Germline values: CDR1 MNHNS, CDR2 SASEGT. V was cut by 5 bases and J by 3 bases, with 11 bases left in between. CDR3 DNA sequence: TGTGCCAGCAGTTTGGGATACCGCTACGAGCAGTACTTC. It codes for CASSLGYRYEQYF.

This clone was counted a single time. This chain connects TRBV15 to TRBJ2-7; D is perhaps TRBD2 (5 bases). Germline assignment: CDR1 LNHNV and CDR2 YYDKDF (reference sequence). The CDR3 totals 19 residues. Trimming removed 0 bases at V and 3 bases at J, with 24 bases between. CDR3 amino acids: CATSRDRSTAGKINYEQYF. The CDR3 DNA is TGTGCCACCAGCAGAGATCGGTCGACCGCCGGGAAAATAAACTACGAGCAGTACTTC.

This chain connects TRBV19 to TRBJ2-3, with 8 positions matching TRBD1. This CDR3 contains 15 residues. Germline CDR1 is LNHDA and CDR2 is SQIVND (reference sequence). J was trimmed by 3 bases and V by 4 bases; bases with no gene match: 6. The CDR3 DNA reads as TGTGCCAGTAGTACCCCAGGGGGCGCGACAGATACGCAGTATTTT. It codes for CASSTPGGATDTQYF.

This clone was found many times. The rearrangement links TRBV7-2 to TRBJ2-3; D may correspond to TRBD1 or TRBD2 (5 bases each). V was clipped by 2 bases and J by 2 bases, with 14 bases between them. CDR3 length: 16 residues. In germline, CDR1 is SGHTA, CDR2 FQGNSA. The CDR3 region has the DNA TGTGCCAGCAGCTTAATGGGGACGTCCCCCACAGATACGCAGTATTTT. Its protein is CASSLMGTSPTDTQYF.

The chain couples TRBV11-2 to TRBJ2-4, with D unresolved. The ends were cut back, 2 bases at V and 1 base at J, with 9 bases in the middle. CDR3 length: 15 residues. Germline assignment: CDR1 SGHAT and CDR2 FQNNGV. CDR3 residues: CASSLPSSAKNIQYF. As DNA, the CDR3 is TGTGCCAGCAGCTTACCGTCCTCGGCCAAAAACATTCAGTACTTC.

The V and J genes are TRBV30 and TRBJ2-3; D perhaps matches TRBD2 (6 bases). V was trimmed by 0 bases and J by 2 bases, leaving 12 bases between them. CDR3 size: 15 residues. Germline V gene lookup returns CDR1 GTSNPN and CDR2 SVGIG (reference sequence). CDR3 DNA: TGTGCCTGGAGTGTAACGGGCGGGAACACAGATACGCAGTATTTT. Protein sequence: CAWSVTGGNTDTQYF.

The rearrangement links TRBV7-6 to TRBJ1-5; no firm D call. Per germline, CDR1 SGHVS and CDR2 FNYEAQ. V gave up 3 bases and J gave up 5 bases, with 5 bases separating them. The CDR3 covers 12 residues. The CDR3: CASSFQDQPQHF. The CDR3 DNA reads TGTGCCAGCAGCTTTCAAGATCAGCCCCAGCATTTT.

The chain links TRBV27 to TRBJ1-2, with D uncertain. The CDR3 runs to 12 residues. Trimming stripped 6 bases from V and 2 bases from J, with 7 bases between. Germline V gene data show CDR1 as MNHEY and CDR2 as SMNVEV (reference sequence). Here the CDR3 DNA reads TGTGCCAGCAGGGCCGGGAACTATGGCTACACCTTC. Amino acids: CASRAGNYGYTF.

The rearrangement uses TRBV4-3 and TRBJ2-3, with unresolved D. V lost 0 bases to trimming and J lost 4 bases, with 14 bases between them. CDR3 length: 16 residues. Germline assignment: CDR1 LGHNA and CDR2 YSLEER. The CDR3 sequence is CASSQDFASGADTQYF. CDR3 bases: TGCGCCAGCAGCCAAGATTTTGCTAGTGGGGCAGATACGCAGTATTTT.